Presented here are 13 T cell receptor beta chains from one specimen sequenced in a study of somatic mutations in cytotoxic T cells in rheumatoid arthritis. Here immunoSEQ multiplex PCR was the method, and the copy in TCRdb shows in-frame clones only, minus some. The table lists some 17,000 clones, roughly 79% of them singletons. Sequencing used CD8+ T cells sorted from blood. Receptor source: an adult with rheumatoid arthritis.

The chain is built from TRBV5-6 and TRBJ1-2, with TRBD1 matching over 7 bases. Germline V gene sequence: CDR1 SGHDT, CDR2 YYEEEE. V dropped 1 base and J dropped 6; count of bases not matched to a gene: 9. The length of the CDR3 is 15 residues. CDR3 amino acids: CASSLMYRGEDGYTF. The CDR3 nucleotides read TGTGCCAGCAGCTTGATGTACAGGGGAGAGGATGGCTACACCTTC.

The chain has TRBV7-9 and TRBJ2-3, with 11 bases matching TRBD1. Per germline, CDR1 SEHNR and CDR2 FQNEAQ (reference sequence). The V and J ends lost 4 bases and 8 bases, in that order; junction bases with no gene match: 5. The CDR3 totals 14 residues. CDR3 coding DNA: TGTGCCAGCAGCTATATAGGACAGGGGGCTACGCAGTATTTT. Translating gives CASSYIGQGATQYF.

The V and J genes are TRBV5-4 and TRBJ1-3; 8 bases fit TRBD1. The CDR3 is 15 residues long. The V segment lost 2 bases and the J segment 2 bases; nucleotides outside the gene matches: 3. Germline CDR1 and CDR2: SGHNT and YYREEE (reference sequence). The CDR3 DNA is TGTGCCAGCAGCTTACAGGGGGTTACTGGAAACACCATATATTTT. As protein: CASSLQGVTGNTIYF.

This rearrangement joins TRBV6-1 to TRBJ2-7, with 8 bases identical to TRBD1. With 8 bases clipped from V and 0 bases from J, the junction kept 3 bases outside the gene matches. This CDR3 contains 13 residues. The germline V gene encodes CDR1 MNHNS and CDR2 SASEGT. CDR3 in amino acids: CASEDRVSYEQYF. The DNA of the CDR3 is TGTGCCAGCGAGGACAGGGTCTCCTACGAGCAGTACTTC.

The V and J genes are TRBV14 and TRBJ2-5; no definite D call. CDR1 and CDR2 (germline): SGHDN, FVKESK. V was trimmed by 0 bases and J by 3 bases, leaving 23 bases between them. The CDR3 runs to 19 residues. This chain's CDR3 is CASSQDPVGSWAVEETQYF. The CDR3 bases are TGTGCCAGCAGCCAAGATCCAGTGGGCAGCTGGGCTGTAGAAGAGACCCAGTACTTC. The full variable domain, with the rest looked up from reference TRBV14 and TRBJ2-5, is EAGVTQFPSHSVIEKGQTVTLRCDPISGHDNLYWYRRVMGKEIKFLLHFVKESKQDESGMPNNRFLAERTGGTYSTLKVQPAELEDSGVYFCASSQDPVGSWAVEETQYFGPGTRLLVL.

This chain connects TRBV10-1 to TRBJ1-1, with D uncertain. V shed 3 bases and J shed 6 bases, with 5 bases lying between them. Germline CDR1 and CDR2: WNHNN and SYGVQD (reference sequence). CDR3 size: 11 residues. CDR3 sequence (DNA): TGCGCCAGCAGTGATGGCCCTGAAGCTTTCTTT. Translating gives CASSDGPEAFF.

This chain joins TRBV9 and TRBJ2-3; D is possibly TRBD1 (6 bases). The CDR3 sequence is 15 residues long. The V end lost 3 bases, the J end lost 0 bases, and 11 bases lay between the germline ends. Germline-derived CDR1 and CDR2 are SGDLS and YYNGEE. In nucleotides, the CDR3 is TGTGCCAGCAGCGCACAGGGACGAAGCACAGATACGCAGTATTTT. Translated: CASSAQGRSTDTQYF.

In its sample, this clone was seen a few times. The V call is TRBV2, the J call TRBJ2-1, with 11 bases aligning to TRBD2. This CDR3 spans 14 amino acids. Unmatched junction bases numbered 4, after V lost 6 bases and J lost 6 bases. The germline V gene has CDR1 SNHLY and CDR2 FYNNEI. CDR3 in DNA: TGTGCCAGCAGGTCCGGGACTAGCGGCAATGAGCAGTTCTTC. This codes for CASRSGTSGNEQFF. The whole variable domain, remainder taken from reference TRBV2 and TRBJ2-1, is EPEVTQTPSHQVTQMGQEVILRCVPISNHLYFYWYRQILGQKVEFLVSFYNNEISEKSEIFDDQFSVERPDGSNFTLKIRSTKLEDSAMYFCASRSGTSGNEQFFGPGTRLTVL.

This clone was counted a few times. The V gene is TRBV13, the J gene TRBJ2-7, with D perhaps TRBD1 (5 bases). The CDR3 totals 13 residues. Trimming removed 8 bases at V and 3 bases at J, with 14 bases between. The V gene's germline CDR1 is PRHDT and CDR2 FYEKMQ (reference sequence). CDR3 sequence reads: CASQGAPGYEQYF. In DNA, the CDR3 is TGTGCCAGCCAGGGCGCTCCGGGCTACGAGCAGTACTTC.

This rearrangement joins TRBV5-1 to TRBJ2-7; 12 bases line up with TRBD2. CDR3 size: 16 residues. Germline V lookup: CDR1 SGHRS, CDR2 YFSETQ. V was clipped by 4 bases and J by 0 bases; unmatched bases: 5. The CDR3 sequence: CASSQGLAGNSYEQYF. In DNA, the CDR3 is TGCGCCAGCAGCCAAGGACTAGCGGGGAACTCCTACGAGCAGTACTTC.

CDR3 loop: CASSLFDQVGRQETQYF. CDR3 nucleotide sequence: TGTGCCAGCAGCTTATTCGACCAAGTGGGACGCCAAGAGACCCAGTACTTC. V is TRBV11-2 and J is TRBJ2-5; D could derive from TRBD1 or TRBD2 (5 bases each). Germline CDR1 reads SGHAT; CDR2 reads FQNNGV. Trimming took 2 bases from V and 1 from J, leaving 17 bases between them. The CDR3 is 17 residues long.

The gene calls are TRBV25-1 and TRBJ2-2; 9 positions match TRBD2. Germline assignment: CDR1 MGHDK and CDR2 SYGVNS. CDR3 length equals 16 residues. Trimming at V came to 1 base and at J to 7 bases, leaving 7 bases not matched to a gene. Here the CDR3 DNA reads TGTGCCAGCAGTGAATCTACTAGCGGGTCCTTCGGGGAGCTGTTTTTT. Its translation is CASSESTSGSFGELFF.

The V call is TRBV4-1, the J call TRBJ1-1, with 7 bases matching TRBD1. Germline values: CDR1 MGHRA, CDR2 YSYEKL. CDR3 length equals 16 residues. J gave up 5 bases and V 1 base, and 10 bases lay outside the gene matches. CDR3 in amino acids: CASSQASTGARTEAFF. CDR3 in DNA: TGCGCCAGCAGCCAAGCGTCAACAGGGGCGAGGACTGAAGCTTTCTTT.